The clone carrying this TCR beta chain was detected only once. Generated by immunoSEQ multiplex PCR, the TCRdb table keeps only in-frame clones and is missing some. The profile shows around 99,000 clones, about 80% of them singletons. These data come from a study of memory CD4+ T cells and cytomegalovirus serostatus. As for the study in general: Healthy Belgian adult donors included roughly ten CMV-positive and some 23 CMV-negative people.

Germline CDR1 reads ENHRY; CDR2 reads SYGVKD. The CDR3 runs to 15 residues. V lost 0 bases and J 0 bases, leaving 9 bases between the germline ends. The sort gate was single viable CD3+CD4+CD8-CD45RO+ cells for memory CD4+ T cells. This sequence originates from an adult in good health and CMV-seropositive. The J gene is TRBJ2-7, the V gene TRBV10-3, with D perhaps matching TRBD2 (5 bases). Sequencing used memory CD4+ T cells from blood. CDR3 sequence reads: CAISESSRDSYEQYF. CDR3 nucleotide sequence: TGTGCCATCAGTGAGTCAAGCCGGGACTCCTACGAGCAGTACTTC.